Listed below are T cell receptor beta chains from one sample, sequenced in a study of T cells after yellow fever vaccination. TCRdb fed the 5' RACE reads into MiXCR, producing one record per CDR3 protein. The sample lists 610,000 or so distinct CDR3 sequences; 10% to 15% were seen once. The sample here was PBMCs, taken on the day of the yellow fever booster vaccination. The receptor source for this set is a man between 25 and 39 years old who received the YFV17D yellow fever vaccine. Each CDR3 is given with its conserved first and last residue. The D gene is left open where the match is weak. Some rows mark clone size as missing; the rest say once, few, many or name a class of expanded clone.

CDR3,DNA,size,J,D,V
CASGALSYEQYF,TGTGCCAGCGGGGCCCTTTCCTACGAGCAGTACTTC,few,TRBJ2-7,.,TRBV2
CARASSPYEQYF,TGTGCCCGGGCATCATCCCCCTACGAGCAGTACTTC,few,TRBJ2-7,.,TRBV30
CASSPSDSPNYGYTF,TGTGCCAGCAGCCCCTCGGACAGCCCTAACTATGGCTACACCTTC,many,TRBJ1-2,.,TRBV9
CAWSTIRGARGWELFF,TGTGCCTGGAGTACTATTCGCGGAGCACGTGGCTGGGAGCTGTTTTTT,.,TRBJ2-2,.,TRBV30
CASSLILGDGQAETQYF,TGTGCCAGCAGCCTGATATTAGGGGACGGACAAGCGGAGACCCAGTACTTC,few,TRBJ2-5,.,TRBV11-2
CSARDPGQGVYEQYF,TGCAGTGCTAGAGACCCGGGACAGGGGGTCTACGAGCAGTACTTC,many,TRBJ2-7,TRBD1,TRBV20-1
CASSLARRGLVGEQYF,TGTGCCAGCAGCTTAGCGCGAAGGGGCTTAGTGGGCGAGCAGTACTTC,.,TRBJ2-7,.,TRBV7-6
CSAVTGLGNTIYF,TGCAGTGCTGTCACAGGGCTGGGAAACACCATATATTTT,.,TRBJ1-3,.,TRBV20-1
CASSLSLPSYNEQFF,TGTGCCAGCAGCTTAAGTCTCCCATCCTACAATGAGCAGTTCTTC,many,TRBJ2-1,.,TRBV7-8
CSASRPSAPYEQYF,TGCAGTGCTAGTCGGCCCAGTGCCCCCTACGAGCAGTACTTC,many,TRBJ2-7,.,TRBV20-1